The T cell receptor beta chain under discussion was sequenced for a study of blood T cells in healthy people across ages. Trimming removed 3 bases from V and 4 bases from J, with 12 bases in between. This CDR3 has 14 amino acids. A second PCR, run for about 6 to 12 cycles, used a sample-barcoded 5' primer plus a J-beta primer mix. Each CDR3 protein is one row after TCRdb ran MiXCR on the 5' RACE reads. The data show some 1,500,000 distinct CDR3 sequences, with approximately 43% seen just once and around 4% held by the top ten. The rearrangement joins TRBV12-3 or TRBV12-4 to TRBJ1-2, with D hard to call. The receptor's source is a woman in her late teens or twenties in good health. Sequencing was carried out using blood. CDR3 region: CASSLRKSLYGYTF. The CDR3 region has the DNA TGTGCCAGCAGTTTGCGCAAATCGCTCTATGGCTACACCTTC.